The 22 T cell receptor beta chains in this list originate from one sample, sequenced in a study of beta chain features in type 1 diabetes. The sequenced template was cDNA made from the entire isolated RNA. The data were produced by immunoSEQ multiplex PCR, yet TCRdb's version contains in-frame clones alone and is incomplete. The table records 240,000 or so clones, around 65% of them present only once. Sequencing was performed on naive CD4+ T cells from blood. The receptors derive from a man aged 25 to 40 in good health.

As concerns this clone: This sample also contains other DNA sequences that code for the same CDR3. The genes are TRBV29-1 and TRBJ2-7; no definite D call. Trimming stripped 1 base from V and 6 bases from J, with 7 bases between. The V gene's germline CDR1 is SQVTM and CDR2 ANQGSEA. This CDR3 is 11 amino acids long. The CDR3 DNA is TGCAGCGTTGAAGTTACCCTCGAGCAGTACTTC. This encodes CSVEVTLEQYF.

This chain uses TRBV15 with TRBJ2-1; D may correspond to TRBD1 or TRBD2 (7 bases each). The CDR3 is 16 residues long. The germline V and J ends were trimmed by 3 bases and 0 bases, with 12 bases remaining between them. The V gene's germline CDR1 is LNHNV and CDR2 YYDKDF (reference sequence). DNA for the CDR3: TGTGCCACCAGCAGGGGACAGCGGGACTCCTACAATGAGCAGTTCTTC. Translated, it gives CATSRGQRDSYNEQFF.

Only a few counts were recorded for this clone. The CDR3: CASSKGVVRDNEQFF. In DNA form, the CDR3 reads TGTGCCAGCAGCAAAGGAGTAGTGCGGGATAATGAGCAGTTCTTC. The chain recombines TRBV21-1 with TRBJ2-1; TRBD2, the table's D call, was not compared with the DNA. TRBV21-1 corresponds to a pseudogene. The CDR3 extends over 15 amino acids.

The chain uses TRBV27 and TRBJ2-4; tentatively, D is TRBD1 (6 bases). The CDR3 has 14 residues. Trimming left V 3 bases short and J 6 bases short, with 12 bases between. The germline gives CDR1 MNHEY, CDR2 SMNVEV (reference sequence). CDR3 nucleotide sequence: TGTGCCAGCAGTTTCGGGACCAGGGGAAACATTCAGTACTTC. It codes for CASSFGTRGNIQYF.

This chain connects TRBV10-3 to TRBJ1-4, with D perhaps TRBD1 (5 bases). Germline V gene data show CDR1 as ENHRY and CDR2 as SYGVKD. There are 13 residues in the CDR3. The V gene lost 10 bases and the J gene lost 2 bases, with 11 bases spanning the gap. In nucleotides, the CDR3 is TGTGCCACCCAGGGTACGACTAATGAAAAACTGTTTTTT. Its protein product is CATQGTTNEKLFF.

Only a few counts were recorded for this clone. This sequence joins TRBV29-1 and TRBJ1-1, with no clear D. Trimming pared 6 bases from V and 0 bases from J, leaving 11 bases between. The CDR3 length is 13 residues. Per germline, CDR1 SQVTM and CDR2 ANQGSEA. DNA for the CDR3: TGCAGCGTGAGCCAGGTTTTGAACACTGAAGCTTTCTTT. Translation: CSVSQVLNTEAFF.

The chain employs TRBV20-1 and TRBJ1-4; no clear D gene. The CDR3 spans 10 residues. The germline V gene has CDR1 DFQATT and CDR2 SNEGSKA (reference sequence). The V end was cut by 6 bases, the J end by 5 bases, with 4 bases between. The CDR3 bases are TGCAGTGCCTCGAATGAAAAACTGTTTTTT. It codes for CSASNEKLFF.

The V call is TRBV29-1, the J call TRBJ1-1; D not resolved. There are 13 residues in the CDR3. Between the trimmed V and J ends, which lost 5 bases and 0 bases, there was a span of 10 bases. The germline gives CDR1 SQVTM, CDR2 ANQGSEA. CDR3 region: CSVTGFMNTEAFF. CDR3 DNA: TGCAGCGTTACTGGGTTCATGAACACTGAAGCTTTCTTT.

V is TRBV29-1 and J is TRBJ2-1; the D is unclear. Germline assignment: CDR1 SQVTM and CDR2 ANQGSEA. Deletions cut 6 bases from V and 2 bases from J, with 14 bases between. CDR3 length equals 14 residues. CDR3 nucleotides: TGCAGCGTGGGTTTGGAGACTGCCTACAATGAGCAGTTCTTC. Translation: CSVGLETAYNEQFF.

V usage is TRBV5-4 and J usage is TRBJ1-1; D may be TRBD1 (6 bases). The CDR3 contains 15 residues. CDR1 and CDR2 (germline): SGHNT, YYREEE (reference sequence). V was cut by 1 base and J by 1 base, with 11 bases left in between. The CDR3 DNA follows: TGTGCCAGCAGCTTGCTACAGGGACAGAACACTGAAGCTTTCTTT. This codes for CASSLLQGQNTEAFF.

As for this clone: In the same sample, other DNA sequences code for this CDR3. The genes are TRBV30 and TRBJ2-3; TRBD2 agrees at 13 bases. V lost 0 bases and J lost 6; bases outside the gene matches: 3. The germline CDR1 and CDR2 sequences are GTSNPN and SVGIG (reference sequence). The CDR3 extends over 15 amino acids. CDR3 in amino acids: CAWSVGLAGVDTQYF. The DNA for the CDR3 is TGTGCCTGGAGTGTAGGACTAGCGGGGGTGGATACGCAGTATTTT.

The rearrangement links TRBV9 to TRBJ2-2; 8 bases fit TRBD2. This CDR3 region has 15 residues. In germline, CDR1 is SGDLS, CDR2 YYNGEE. V lost 3 bases and J lost 6; bases outside the gene matches: 7. The CDR3 coding sequence is TGTGCCAGCAGCGCCTATTCGGGAGGGGCCGGGGAGCTGTTTTTT. Its translation is CASSAYSGGAGELFF.

The J gene is TRBJ2-7, the V gene TRBV9, with a tentative D call TRBD2 (5 bases). V dropped 0 bases and J dropped 9 bases, with 13 bases sitting between them. Per the germline V gene, CDR1 is SGDLS and CDR2 is YYNGEE. The CDR3 has 13 amino acids. Here the CDR3 DNA reads TGTGCCAGCAGCGTAGGTCGGGGTAGCGTGCAGTACTTC. Its protein is CASSVGRGSVQYF.

This clone came up a few times. The chain joins TRBV10-3 to TRBJ2-5, with 11 bases identical to TRBD2. Germline V gene data show CDR1 as ENHRY and CDR2 as SYGVKD. Losses at the gene ends were 4 bases for V and 1 base for J; bases not matched to a gene: 5. The CDR3 covers 16 residues. CDR3 in amino acids: CAISATTSGSQETQYF. As DNA, the CDR3 is TGTGCCATCAGTGCCACTACTAGCGGGAGCCAAGAGACCCAGTACTTC.

The rearrangement joins TRBV23-1 to TRBJ1-5, with D possibly matching TRBD1 (6 bases). Being an ORF, TRBV23-1 has a function that is uncertain. The CDR3 length is 14 residues. The V end was cut by 0 bases, the J end by 5 bases, with 8 bases between. The CDR3 spells CASSQSNRDQPQHF. CDR3 coding DNA: TGCGCCAGCAGTCAATCTAACAGGGATCAGCCCCAGCATTTT.

There are a few counts of this clone. V usage is TRBV30 and J usage is TRBJ2-1; TRBD2 is a possible D gene (5 bases). The V and J ends lost 2 bases and 6 bases respectively, with 14 bases between them. This CDR3 has 14 residues. Germline CDR1 reads GTSNPN; CDR2 reads SVGIG (reference sequence). Here the CDR3 DNA reads TGTGCCTGGAGTAGAGGGCTCCCCCTCAATGAGCAGTTCTTC. This gives the protein CAWSRGLPLNEQFF.

The CDR3 loop is CASSLDEHPAKNIQYF. The CDR3, as DNA: TGTGCCAGCAGCTTGGATGAACACCCAGCCAAAAACATTCAGTACTTC. This chain joins TRBV5-4 and TRBJ2-4; D is uncertain. The germline V gene has CDR1 SGHNT and CDR2 YYREEE (reference sequence). V was pared by 0 bases and J by 0 bases, with 10 bases between. This CDR3 contains 16 residues.

The V gene is TRBV2, the J gene TRBJ2-1; 10 bases are shared with TRBD2. This CDR3 is 16 amino acids long. Germline V gene data show CDR1 as SNHLY and CDR2 as FYNNEI. V was clipped by 4 bases and J by 2 bases; unmatched bases: 5. CDR3 residues: CASSGGLAITYNEQFF. The DNA for the CDR3 is TGTGCCAGCAGTGGGGGACTAGCGATCACCTACAATGAGCAGTTCTTC.

This clone showed up just a few times. The CDR3 loop reads CSVEIQGSSYEQYF. CDR3 coding DNA: TGCAGCGTTGAGATTCAGGGGTCCTCCTACGAGCAGTACTTC. J is TRBJ2-7 and V is TRBV29-1; possibly TRBD1 for D (6 bases). CDR1 SQVTM and CDR2 ANQGSEA come from the germline V gene. There are 14 residues in the CDR3. The ends were cut back, 3 bases at V and 0 bases at J, with 12 bases in the middle.

This clone was observed a few times. The chain has TRBV14 and TRBJ2-1; 10 bases agree with TRBD2. The length of the CDR3 is 15 residues. Trimming at V came to 6 bases and at J to 2 bases, leaving 4 bases not matched to a gene. Germline CDR1 and CDR2: SGHDN and FVKESK. The CDR3, as DNA: TGTGCCAGCAGTGCTAGCGGGAGCACCTACAATGAGCAGTTCTTC. Encoded protein: CASSASGSTYNEQFF.

V and J are TRBV19 and TRBJ1-5, with D unclear. Trimming stripped 6 bases from V and 5 bases from J, with 11 bases between. The germline V gene encodes CDR1 LNHDA and CDR2 SQIVND (reference sequence). This CDR3 has 13 amino acids. The CDR3 loop reads CASRSGSYQPQHF. CDR3 nucleotides: TGTGCCAGTAGGTCCGGGAGTTATCAGCCCCAGCATTTT.

This clone was counted once. The V and J genes are TRBV11-3 and TRBJ2-1; D tentatively fits TRBD1 or TRBD2 (5 bases each). The CDR3 contains 13 residues. The V end lost 4 bases, the J end lost 8 bases, and 12 bases lay between the germline ends. Per the germline V gene, CDR1 is SGHNT and CDR2 is YENEEA. CDR3 DNA: TGTGCCAGCAGCTCACCTAGGGACGATGAGCAGTTCTTC. It translates to CASSSPRDDEQFF.